Listed here are 5 T cell receptor beta chains from one sample, sequenced in a study of CD8+ T cells in alopecia areata. Reverse transcription of extracted RNA yielded cDNA, which provided the sequencing template. TCRdb keeps only in-frame clones here, not all; method: immunoSEQ multiplex PCR. The repertoire holds 150,000 or so clones, with roughly 60% as singletons. Sample: CD4+ T cells sorted from blood. These receptors originate from a human donor in good health.

This chain links TRBV30 with TRBJ1-4; no firm D call. V was cut by 2 bases and J by 12 bases, with 10 bases left in between. The germline V gene has CDR1 GTSNPN and CDR2 SVGIG (reference sequence). This CDR3 contains 11 residues. The chain's CDR3 is CAWSWLGELFF. The DNA for the CDR3 is TGTGCCTGGAGTTGGCTTGGCGAACTGTTTTTT.

The chain employs TRBV18 and TRBJ2-1, with no clear D. V dropped 3 bases and J dropped 0 bases, with 9 bases sitting between them. The germline gives CDR1 KGHSH, CDR2 LQKENI. This CDR3 is built from 15 residues. The CDR3 reads CASSPLGGSYNEQFF. The CDR3 nucleotides read TGTGCCAGCTCACCCCTTGGCGGCTCCTACAATGAGCAGTTCTTC.

The rearrangement uses TRBV7-9 and TRBJ2-2; no reliable D call. V gave up 1 base and J gave up 6 bases, with 6 bases separating them. Per germline, CDR1 SEHNR and CDR2 FQNEAQ (reference sequence). The CDR3 spans 13 residues. The CDR3 DNA is TGTGCCAGCAGCTTAGTCCAGCCCGGGGAGCTGTTTTTT. This gives the protein CASSLVQPGELFF.

This chain connects TRBV2 to TRBJ2-7, with 8 bases aligning to TRBD1. Trimming removed 3 bases from V and 6 bases from J; junction bases left unmatched: 7. There are 14 residues in the CDR3. In germline, CDR1 is SNHLY, CDR2 FYNNEI. The CDR3 DNA follows: TGTGCCAGCAGTGAGGCGACAGGGGTGTTCGAGCAGTACTTC. Translated: CASSEATGVFEQYF.

The chain has TRBV25-1 and TRBJ2-4, with a tentative D call TRBD2 (6 bases). The germline gives CDR1 MGHDK, CDR2 SYGVNS. The CDR3 is made up of 15 amino acids. The V end was cut by 6 bases, the J end by 3 bases, with 15 bases between. CDR3 nucleotide sequence: TGTGCCAGCAGCCCCATGGGGGGAAGCAAAAACATTCAGTACTTC. This translates into CASSPMGGSKNIQYF.